These 7 T cell receptor beta chains came from one sample sequenced in a study of blood T cell repertoires in COVID-19. Method: immunoSEQ multiplex PCR; TCRdb's copy keeps in-frame clones and lacks some. The sample lists around 110,000 clones, roughly 81% occurring once. The sample comprised peripheral blood. These receptors originate from a man between 35 and 55 years old with acute or convalescent COVID-19.

This clone was seen a single time. The V and J genes are TRBV5-1 and TRBJ1-2, with D unclear. Trimming stripped 0 bases from V and 5 bases from J, with 11 bases between. The CDR3 runs 14 residues. The germline CDR1 and CDR2 sequences are SGHRS and YFSETQ. The CDR3 spells CASSLGHQEYGYTF. The CDR3 nucleotides are TGCGCCAGCAGCTTGGGTCATCAGGAATATGGCTACACCTTC.

DNA of the CDR3: TGTGCCAGCAGGCGGGGGGGCCGAGGAGATACGCAGTATTTT. Residues: CASRRGGRGDTQYF. This rearrangement joins TRBV6-5 to TRBJ2-3; 9 bases fit TRBD2. Losses at the gene ends were 6 bases for V and 5 bases for J; bases not matched to a gene: 6. The CDR3 contains 14 residues. From germline, CDR1 is MNHEY and CDR2 SVGAGI.

The rearrangement links TRBV5-1 to TRBJ1-4, with TRBD1 as a possible D gene (5 bases). Germline V gives CDR1 SGHRS, CDR2 YFSETQ. This CDR3 has 14 amino acids. The ends were cut back, 5 bases at V and 0 bases at J, with 8 bases in the middle. The CDR3 spells CASREGATNEKLFF. CDR3 in DNA: TGCGCCAGCAGAGAAGGGGCAACTAATGAAAAACTGTTTTTT.

The V call is TRBV10-2, the J call TRBJ2-7; 9 positions match TRBD1. The J segment lost 2 bases and the V segment lost 8 bases, leaving 7 bases of the junction unmatched. The CDR3 is 14 residues long. CDR1 and CDR2 (germline): WSHSY, SAAADI. The CDR3: CASGSNRGPYEQYF. The CDR3 coding sequence is TGCGCCAGCGGCTCAAACAGGGGGCCCTACGAGCAGTACTTC.

In this sample, this clone turned up once. V is TRBV2 and J is TRBJ2-7, with D perhaps TRBD1 (6 bases). The length of the CDR3 is 13 residues. Trimming left V 6 bases short and J 0 bases short, with 9 bases between. Looked up from germline, CDR1 is SNHLY and CDR2 is FYNNEI. In nucleotides, the CDR3 is TGTGCCAGCAGCCGACAGGTCTCCTACGAGCAGTACTTC. It encodes CASSRQVSYEQYF. Full variable domain (remainder filled in from reference TRBV2 and TRBJ2-7): EPEVTQTPSHQVTQMGQEVILRCVPISNHLYFYWYRQILGQKVEFLVSFYNNEISEKSEIFDDQFSVERPDGSNFTLKIRSTKLEDSAMYFCASSRQVSYEQYFGPGTRLTVT.

This clone was found once. V usage is TRBV2 and J usage is TRBJ1-5, with a possible D match to TRBD1 (5 bases). The CDR3 spans 15 residues. V was cut by 3 bases and J by 0 bases, with 9 bases left in between. Germline values: CDR1 SNHLY, CDR2 FYNNEI. CDR3 DNA sequence: TGTGCCAGCAGTGATCAAGGGGATAGCAATCAGCCCCAGCATTTT. This translates into CASSDQGDSNQPQHF.

The chain recombines TRBV5-1 with TRBJ1-2, with 10 bases fitting TRBD1. CDR1 and CDR2 from the germline V gene are SGHRS and YFSETQ. The ends lost 4 bases at V and 0 bases at J; junction bases unmatched: 12. The CDR3 loop spans 18 amino acids. This chain's CDR3 is CASSPRRDRGKTNYGYTF. The CDR3, as DNA: TGCGCCAGCAGCCCCCGCCGGGACAGGGGTAAAACTAACTATGGCTACACCTTC.